The rows below give T cell receptor beta chains drawn from one sample of a study of shared clonotypes between healthy human individuals. Clones were sequenced by immunoSEQ multiplex PCR, and TCRdb holds only the in-frame ones, with some missing. The sample lists about 2.1 million clones, around 95% seen once, with 1.5% to 2% in the top ten. Sequencing used naive CD8+ T cells from PBMCs. Receptor source: a man aged 18 to 29 in good health. Some clones in this sample may be carry-over from other donors' samples. Each CDR3 is given with its conserved first and last residue. A D gene is named only where the DNA matches it firmly. Where a row states a size, it is once, few, many or the class of an expanded clone; other rows omit it.

cdr3_nt,cdr3_aa,d_call,clone_size,v_call,j_call
TGTGCCAGCAGTTACTCTGACAGGGTATATGAGCAGTTCTTC,CASSYSDRVYEQFF,TRBD1,NA,TRBV6-6,TRBJ2-1
TGCGCCAGCAGCCAAGATTACGGATTCCTCTACGAGCAGTACTTC,CASSQDYGFLYEQYF,NA,NA,TRBV4-3,TRBJ2-7
TGTGCCAGCAGTTACTCGGCCGAGGGGGCCTACGAGCAGTACTTC,CASSYSAEGAYEQYF,NA,NA,TRBV6-5,TRBJ2-7
TGTGCCAGCAGCTTCGAAGGGCTTGCCGGGGAGCTGTTTTTT,CASSFEGLAGELFF,NA,NA,TRBV13,TRBJ2-2
TGTGCCAGCTCACCATCACGCCTAGCGGGAGTGACAGATACGCAGTATTTT,CASSPSRLAGVTDTQYF,TRBD2,NA,TRBV18,TRBJ2-3
TGTGCCAGCAGCTTATTACAGGGGGTAACTGAAGCTTTCTTT,CASSLLQGVTEAFF,TRBD1,NA,TRBV7-9,TRBJ1-1
TGTGCCAGCAGCTTCCTAGCGGGGTACTACAATGAGCAGTTCTTC,CASSFLAGYYNEQFF,TRBD2,NA,TRBV5-6,TRBJ2-1
TGTGCCAGCAGCGTAGCGGCAGGGAGTGAAAAACTGTTTTTT,CASSVAAGSEKLFF,NA,few,TRBV9,TRBJ1-4
TGTGCCAGCAGTACTAGCTCCTACAATGAGCAGTTCTTC,CASSTSSYNEQFF,NA,NA,TRBV6-5,TRBJ2-1
TGTGCCAGCAGTTTCGGGGGAACGGGAAACACCATATATTTT,CASSFGGTGNTIYF,NA,NA,TRBV27,TRBJ1-3
TGTGCCAGCATTAATCTGGAAGGTGAAGCTTTCTTT,CASINLEGEAFF,NA,NA,TRBV27,TRBJ1-1
TGCAGCGTTGAGACTAGCATTCGCTACGAGCAGTACTTC,CSVETSIRYEQYF,TRBD2,NA,TRBV29-1,TRBJ2-7
TGTGCCAGCAGCTTGACAGGGCCCTACGAGCAGTACTTC,CASSLTGPYEQYF,TRBD1,NA,TRBV7-8,TRBJ2-7
TGTGCCAGCAGCGGGGTTAGGGGGACCGGGACGTACGACTATGGCTACACCTTC,CASSGVRGTGTYDYGYTF,NA,NA,TRBV7-9,TRBJ1-2
TGTGCCAGCAGTTACGGGAACAATGAGCAGTTCTTC,CASSYGNNEQFF,NA,NA,TRBV6-5,TRBJ2-1
TGTGCCAGCAGCACAACACTAGCGGGAGCCTCCTACAATGAGCAGTTCTTC,CASSTTLAGASYNEQFF,TRBD2,NA,TRBV7-9,TRBJ2-1
TGTGCCAGCAGCCCCAGCCGGGCAGGGGGGGTGGACAATGAGCAGTTCTTC,CASSPSRAGGVDNEQFF,NA,NA,TRBV9,TRBJ2-1
TGCAGTGCTAGAGATATGACAAATCAGTACTTC,CSARDMTNQYF,NA,NA,TRBV20-1,TRBJ2-7
TGTGCCAGGGGGATCGGGACTAGCGGACCCAATGAGCAGTTCTTC,CARGIGTSGPNEQFF,TRBD2,NA,TRBV2,TRBJ2-1
TGTGCCAGCAGCTTAGGACAGGGTCTTGGGGATGAGCAGTTCTTC,CASSLGQGLGDEQFF,TRBD1,NA,TRBV7-8,TRBJ2-1
TGTGCCAGCAGTTTAGACCGGGACAGGGTCGATCAGCCCCAGCATTTT,CASSLDRDRVDQPQHF,TRBD1,NA,TRBV28,TRBJ1-5
TGTGCCAGCAGCCGTAAGACATCCTACGAGCAGTACTTC,CASSRKTSYEQYF,NA,NA,TRBV13,TRBJ2-7
TGTGCCAGCAGCCCCCGCGGAGGGCAGGGGGCCGAGACCCAGTACTTC,CASSPRGGQGAETQYF,TRBD1,NA,TRBV13,TRBJ2-5
TGCGCCAGCAGCCGTCCCGGCAGCATGAACACTGAAGCTTTCTTT,CASSRPGSMNTEAFF,NA,once,TRBV4-1,TRBJ1-1
TGTGCCAGCAGTTACTTTGCGGGGGGGGACACTGAAGCTTTCTTT,CASSYFAGGDTEAFF,NA,NA,TRBV6-6,TRBJ1-1
TGTGCTAGTGGTGGGGACATTCCAGGGAAGACCCAGTACTTC,CASGGDIPGKTQYF,NA,NA,TRBV12-5,TRBJ2-5
TGTGCCAGTAGTAGTAACAGGGACACTGAAGCTTTCTTT,CASSSNRDTEAFF,NA,NA,TRBV19,TRBJ1-1
TGTGCCAGCAGCTTAGTCGGTCCCGGGGAGCTGTTTTTT,CASSLVGPGELFF,NA,NA,TRBV7-2,TRBJ2-2
TGTGCCTGGAGTCCATGGAACACTGAAGCTTTCTTT,CAWSPWNTEAFF,NA,NA,TRBV30,TRBJ1-1
TGTGCCACCGGGGACTCCGAGGGCTATGGCTACACCTTC,CATGDSEGYGYTF,NA,NA,TRBV10-3,TRBJ1-2
TGTGCCAGCAGTCCTGTGGCGGGAGGGGCGGGAGAGCAGTACTTC,CASSPVAGGAGEQYF,TRBD2,NA,TRBV28,TRBJ2-7
TGTGCCTGGACGATAGGGAACACTGAAGCTTTCTTT,CAWTIGNTEAFF,NA,NA,TRBV30,TRBJ1-1
TGTGCCACCAGCAGGATGGGGCAGGGGATTGAAAAACTGTTTTTT,CATSRMGQGIEKLFF,NA,NA,TRBV15,TRBJ1-4
TGCGCCAGCAGCCATCTCAGACTAGCGGGGTCCTACGAGCAGTACTTC,CASSHLRLAGSYEQYF,TRBD2,NA,TRBV4-3,TRBJ2-7